The rows below give T cell receptor beta chains drawn from one sample of a study of T cell responses to AZD1222 COVID-19 vaccine. This table comes from immunoSEQ multiplex PCR, and its TCRdb copy is limited to in-frame clones, with some not included. There are over 120,000 clones in the sample; nearly 95% occur only once, and 3% to 4.5% lies in the top ten. Source: peripheral blood, taken 28 days after the second AZD1222 dose. Receptors originate from an adult who received the AZD1222 COVID-19 vaccine. Both conserved end residues are part of each CDR3.

TRBV5-4,CASSVVGRMYGYTF
TRBV5-1,CASSLVGQETQYF
TRBV2,CASSEASGEKLFF
TRBV5-1,CASRSGFVETQYF
TRBV6-6,CAGGQGPTEAFF
TRBV6-5,CASSYKGVGTEAFF
TRBV7-9,CASSVVHMVIEEEQYF
TRBV28,CATGLAGGTGELFF
TRBV9,CASSVDPTSSGNTIYF
TRBV19,CASSSLEDTSWGFHF
TRBV4-2,CASSQASGADTEAFF
TRBV6-5,CASAGGATNEKLFF
TRBV7-9,CASSLEEYNEQFF
TRBV7-3,CASSLRAGVSSGELFF
TRBV28,CASSLSRVTSGSVNKGTGELFF